This TCR beta chain was recorded in a study of regulatory T cells in long-lasting Graves disease. Study outcomes and limitations: Sharing of public clonotypes was greater in persistent patients (roughly 2,900) than in new patients (about 970).

The time point here: newly diagnosed GD, antithyroid drugs for less than 3 months. PBMCs were the source of the RNA used for TCR sequencing. This clonotype has a count of ten or more. The antigen is undetermined. Germline lookup yields CDR1 SNHLY and CDR2 FYNNEI. Trimming at V came to 5 bases and at J to 5 bases, leaving 8 bases not matched to a gene. The CDR3 totals 14 residues. TCR beta libraries were built with iRepertoire HTBI primers and Arm-PCR of CDR3 regions. TCRdb independently ran MiXCR on the multiplex PCR reads; one entry per CDR3 protein. This sample has more than 400,000 distinct CDR3 sequences; 15% to 20% occur once, and the top ten carry 9.5% to 15%. These data also featured in a second study, about T cells in Graves' hyperthyroidism and ophthalmopathy.

The sequence came from a middle-aged man with Graves disease. The sequencing here drew on peripheral blood mononuclear cells (PBMCs), taken at new diagnosis, from a patient treated with antithyroid drugs. V usage is TRBV2 and J usage is TRBJ1-1, with 7 bases matching TRBD1. CDR3 in amino acids: CASSFRQGRTEAFF. In DNA form, the CDR3 reads TGTGCCAGCAGTTTTCGACAGGGTCGGACTGAAGCTTTCTTT.